Listed below are T cell receptor beta chains from one sample, sequenced in a study of cytomegalovirus exposure and HLA in healthy donors. The data were produced by immunoSEQ multiplex PCR, yet TCRdb's version contains in-frame clones alone and is incomplete. The sample includes about 130,000 clones, under 90% of them seen just once. The sequenced sample consisted of PBMCs. These receptors originate from a man between 18 and 35 years old in good health and CMV-seronegative. The CDR3 runs from the conserved cysteine through the conserved F or W. A D gene is named only where the DNA matches it firmly. Expanded clones get a size class; other rows say once, few or many, or leave the size out.

j_gene,d_gene,abundance,v_gene,CDR3aa,CDR3nt
TRBJ2-3,TRBD1,-,TRBV5-1,CASSSQTGSTDTQYF,TGCGCCAGCAGCTCTCAGACAGGGTCCACAGATACGCAGTATTTT
TRBJ1-5,-,-,TRBV6-6,CASSADPGVNQPQHF,TGTGCCAGCAGTGCTGACCCAGGGGTCAATCAGCCCCAGCATTTT
TRBJ2-5,-,-,TRBV7-2,CASSPRTTQETQYF,TGTGCCAGCAGCCCGCGGACAACACAAGAGACCCAGTACTTC
TRBJ1-1,TRBD1,-,TRBV6-1,CASSEGAYKTGRYGNTEAFF,TGTGCCAGCAGTGAAGGCGCATACAAGACAGGGAGATATGGGAACACTGAAGCTTTCTTT
TRBJ1-4,TRBD1,-,TRBV7-9,CASSPRDRVSEKLFF,TGTGCCAGCAGCCCAAGGGACAGGGTCAGCGAAAAACTGTTTTTT
TRBJ1-5,-,few,TRBV6-1,CASRVQLAQPQHF,TGTGCCAGCAGGGTTCAGTTGGCTCAGCCCCAGCATTTT
TRBJ2-7,TRBD1,-,TRBV27,CASSRDRGHEQYF,TGTGCCAGCAGCCGGGACAGGGGCCACGAGCAGTACTTC
TRBJ2-7,-,-,TRBV27,CASSLVWDSSYEQYF,TGTGCCAGCAGTTTAGTGTGGGACTCATCCTACGAGCAGTACTTC
TRBJ2-7,TRBD2,-,TRBV6-1,CASSEGVSGGVIGQYF,TGTGCCAGCAGTGAAGGCGTTAGCGGGGGGGTTATAGGGCAGTACTTC
TRBJ1-2,-,once,TRBV5-4,CASSYAGFMYGYTF,TGTGCCAGCAGCTATGCGGGGTTTATGTATGGCTACACCTTC
TRBJ2-5,-,-,TRBV2,CASSEASRETQYF,TGTGCCAGCAGTGAAGCGAGCAGGGAGACCCAGTACTTC
TRBJ2-3,TRBD2,-,TRBV2,CASARLAGGTDTQYF,TGTGCCAGCGCCCGACTAGCGGGGGGCACAGATACGCAGTATTTT
TRBJ1-1,TRBD1,-,TRBV7-2,CASSSEGQGVTGAFF,TGTGCCAGCAGCTCCGAGGGGCAGGGGGTCACTGGTGCTTTCTTT
TRBJ2-5,-,once,TRBV7-9,CASSPGEARETQYF,TGTGCCAGCAGCCCGGGGGAGGCCCGGGAGACCCAGTACTTC
TRBJ1-2,TRBD1,-,TRBV6-1,CASSPSDRGRYGYTF,TGTGCCAGCAGTCCCTCAGACAGGGGACGCTATGGCTACACCTTC
TRBJ1-2,-,-,TRBV4-1,CASSQDGGRGGGYGYTF,TGCGCCAGCAGCCAAGATGGTGGTCGAGGGGGGGGCTATGGCTACACCTTC
TRBJ2-7,-,-,TRBV11-2,CASSLVLAHEQYF,TGTGCCAGCAGCTTAGTCCTAGCCCACGAGCAGTACTTC
TRBJ1-5,TRBD1,once,TRBV5-6,CASSLAGTGNQPQHF,TGTGCCAGCAGCTTGGCCGGGACAGGCAATCAGCCCCAGCATTTT
TRBJ1-6,TRBD1,-,TRBV9,CASSPWGTENSPLHF,TGTGCCAGCAGCCCTTGGGGGACAGAGAATTCACCCCTCCACTTT
TRBJ2-3,-,few,TRBV7-8,CATTTGITDTQYF,TGTGCTACAACAACGGGGATCACAGATACGCAGTATTTT
TRBJ1-1,-,-,TRBV29-1,CSVETYTEAFF,TGCAGCGTTGAGACATACACTGAAGCTTTCTTT
TRBJ2-7,TRBD1,once,TRBV29-1,CSVRTGDYEQYF,TGCAGCGTGCGGACAGGGGACTACGAGCAGTACTTC
TRBJ2-7,TRBD1,few,TRBV5-1,CASSLGVVGTGGNEQYF,TGCGCCAGCAGCTTGGGGGTAGTCGGGACAGGGGGGAACGAGCAGTACTTC
TRBJ1-1,TRBD1,-,TRBV4-1,CASSQVGRGRYTEAFF,TGCGCCAGCAGCCAAGTGGGCAGGGGGCGGTACACTGAAGCTTTCTTT
TRBJ2-7,-,-,TRBV6-5,CASSKQVAASYEQYF,TGTGCCAGCAGTAAACAAGTTGCGGCGTCCTACGAGCAGTACTTC
TRBJ2-3,TRBD2,-,TRBV27,CASSFQRGLDTQYF,TGTGCCAGCAGTTTCCAGCGGGGGTTAGATACGCAGTATTTT
TRBJ1-2,-,-,TRBV7-6,CASSLATRDSSYGYTF,TGTGCCAGCAGCTTAGCCACCCGGGACTCCAGCTATGGCTACACCTTC
TRBJ1-2,TRBD1,-,TRBV5-1,CASSSLTGGARGYTF,TGCGCCAGCAGCTCCCTCACAGGGGGCGCGCGTGGCTACACCTTC
TRBJ2-7,-,-,TRBV4-1,CASSQEGGALFRYF,TGCGCCAGCAGCCAAGAAGGAGGGGCCCTATTTCGGTACTTC
TRBJ2-7,TRBD1,-,TRBV9,CASSSSGQDYEQYF,TGTGCCAGCAGCTCCTCGGGACAGGACTACGAGCAGTACTTC
TRBJ1-1,-,-,TRBV30,CAPAGGKNTEAFF,TGTGCGCCGGCGGGGGGCAAGAACACTGAAGCTTTCTTT
TRBJ2-1,TRBD2,-,TRBV4-3,CASGPGTSAYNEQFF,TGCGCCAGCGGACCCGGGACTAGCGCATACAATGAGCAGTTCTTC
TRBJ1-2,-,-,TRBV4-1,CASSQVTENYGYTF,TGCGCCAGCAGCCAAGTTACCGAGAACTATGGCTACACCTTC
TRBJ1-2,TRBD1,-,TRBV7-9,CASSLDRGGYYGYTF,TGTGCCAGCAGCTTAGACAGGGGAGGATACTATGGCTACACCTTC
TRBJ2-5,TRBD1,few,TRBV9,CASTSGGSVQETQYF,TGTGCCAGCACGTCAGGGGGCAGTGTGCAAGAGACCCAGTACTTC
TRBJ2-7,-,-,TRBV14,CASSPLRSYEQYF,TGTGCCAGCAGCCCTCTCCGCTCCTACGAGCAGTACTTC
TRBJ2-6,-,-,TRBV6-5,CASSFYSGANVLTF,TGTGCCAGCAGTTTTTACTCTGGGGCCAACGTCCTGACTTTC
TRBJ2-3,TRBD1,-,TRBV19,CASSVGQGKDTQYF,TGTGCCAGTAGTGTGGGACAGGGGAAAGATACGCAGTATTTT
TRBJ2-3,TRBD2,-,TRBV7-2,CATGGVGTDTQYF,TGTGCCACTGGGGGGGTGGGCACAGATACGCAGTATTTT
TRBJ1-5,TRBD1,-,TRBV6-5,CASSTGTGGYQPQHF,TGTGCCAGCAGTACCGGGACAGGGGGTTATCAGCCCCAGCATTTT
TRBJ2-7,-,-,TRBV5-6,CASSLVAARFEQYF,TGTGCCAGCAGCTTGGTGGCCGCGAGGTTCGAGCAGTACTTC
TRBJ1-1,TRBD1,-,TRBV9,CASSGQGRSEAFF,TGTGCCAGCAGCGGACAGGGGAGGTCTGAAGCTTTCTTT
TRBJ1-3,TRBD1,-,TRBV19,CASSKGQDPGNTIYF,TGTGCCAGTAGTAAGGGACAGGACCCTGGAAACACCATATATTTT
TRBJ2-5,-,-,TRBV28,CASSLNPESLDWQETQYF,TGTGCCAGCAGTTTAAATCCCGAGAGTCTGGACTGGCAAGAGACCCAGTACTTC
TRBJ1-1,TRBD1,-,TRBV20-1,CSATYDRVAFF,TGCAGTGCTACATATGACAGGGTAGCTTTCTTT
TRBJ1-2,TRBD1,-,TRBV19,CASTPTGGDGYTF,TGTGCCAGTACTCCGACAGGGGGTGATGGCTACACCTTC
TRBJ1-2,TRBD1,-,TRBV7-9,CASRPTGQAKNYGYTF,TGTGCCAGCAGACCCACCGGACAGGCTAAAAACTATGGCTACACCTTC
TRBJ1-2,-,-,TRBV4-3,CASSQGSGVSYGYTF,TGCGCCAGCAGCCAAGGGTCAGGGGTGAGCTATGGCTACACCTTC
TRBJ1-1,-,-,TRBV4-3,CASSQKVPGLSEAFF,TGCGCCAGCAGCCAAAAGGTTCCGGGACTTTCTGAAGCTTTCTTT
TRBJ2-7,TRBD1,-,TRBV30,CAWVGQPTYEQYF,TGTGCCTGGGTGGGACAGCCGACCTACGAGCAGTACTTC
TRBJ2-1,TRBD1,-,TRBV9,CASSVDRGPFNEQFF,TGTGCCAGCAGCGTAGACAGGGGCCCCTTTAATGAGCAGTTCTTC
TRBJ1-4,-,-,TRBV7-9,CASSLNSQAATNEKLFF,TGTGCCAGCAGCTTAAACTCTCAAGCGGCCACTAATGAAAAACTGTTTTTT
TRBJ1-1,-,once,TRBV6-5,CASSYSTGGTEAFF,TGTGCCAGCAGTTACTCGACGGGGGGCACTGAAGCTTTCTTT
TRBJ2-7,-,-,TRBV4-1,CASSQGFGGSYEQYF,TGCGCCAGCAGCCAAGGATTCGGGGGAAGCTACGAGCAGTACTTC
TRBJ1-3,-,few,TRBV28,CASRQGGIGGNTIYF,TGTGCCAGCAGACAAGGGGGAATTGGTGGAAACACCATATATTTT
TRBJ1-1,-,few,TRBV30,CAWSVGQSNTEAFF,TGTGCCTGGAGTGTTGGACAGTCGAACACTGAAGCTTTCTTT
TRBJ2-1,TRBD2,-,TRBV30,CAWSDGLAGALQVGYNEQFF,TGTGCCTGGAGTGATGGACTAGCGGGGGCCCTCCAGGTCGGGTACAATGAGCAGTTCTTC
TRBJ2-5,-,-,TRBV4-3,CASSQRLLGTQYF,TGCGCCAGCAGCCAACGACTTCTTGGGACCCAGTACTTC
TRBJ2-3,TRBD2,-,TRBV2,CASSEAPGGGDTQYF,TGTGCCAGCAGTGAAGCGCCGGGGGGAGGAGATACGCAGTATTTT
TRBJ1-4,TRBD1,-,TRBV7-2,CASSSPDRGDEKLFF,TGTGCCAGCAGCTCCCCGGACAGGGGGGACGAAAAACTGTTTTTT